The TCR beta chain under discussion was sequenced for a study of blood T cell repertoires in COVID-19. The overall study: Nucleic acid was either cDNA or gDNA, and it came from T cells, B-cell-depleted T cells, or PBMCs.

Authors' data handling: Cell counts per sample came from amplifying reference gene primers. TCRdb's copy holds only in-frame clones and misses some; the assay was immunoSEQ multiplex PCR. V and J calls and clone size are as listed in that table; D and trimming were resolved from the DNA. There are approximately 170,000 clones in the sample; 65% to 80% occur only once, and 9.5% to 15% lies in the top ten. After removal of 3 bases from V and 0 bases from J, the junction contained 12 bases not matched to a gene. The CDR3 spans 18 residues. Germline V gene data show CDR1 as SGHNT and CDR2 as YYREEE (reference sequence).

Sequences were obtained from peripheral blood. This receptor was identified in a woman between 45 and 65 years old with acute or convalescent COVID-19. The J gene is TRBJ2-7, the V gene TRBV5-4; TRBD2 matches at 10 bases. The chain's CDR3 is CASSSKKRTSGDSYEQYF. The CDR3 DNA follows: TGTGCCAGCAGCTCAAAAAAGCGAACTAGCGGGGACTCCTACGAGCAGTACTTC.